A single TCR beta chain is shown here with its context. CDR1 and CDR2 (germline): SEHNR, FQNEAQ (reference sequence). V was clipped by 5 bases and J by 7 bases, with 15 bases between them. This CDR3 spans 14 amino acids. Clones were read by immunoSEQ multiplex PCR, and TCRdb kept only the in-frame ones, dropping some. The sample has 200,000 to 250,000 clones, roughly 89% seen once. The data derive from a study of blood T cell repertoires in COVID-19. This receptor was obtained from a woman aged 40-49 years with acute COVID-19. Sequenced sample: PBMCs or T cells enriched from blood (not recorded which). The V call is TRBV7-9, the J call TRBJ1-5; D is possibly TRBD1 (5 bases). CDR3 DNA sequence: TGTGCCAGCAGCGGCGGGGGGTCGAGGCAGCCCCAGCATTTT. It yields the protein CASSGGGSRQPQHF.